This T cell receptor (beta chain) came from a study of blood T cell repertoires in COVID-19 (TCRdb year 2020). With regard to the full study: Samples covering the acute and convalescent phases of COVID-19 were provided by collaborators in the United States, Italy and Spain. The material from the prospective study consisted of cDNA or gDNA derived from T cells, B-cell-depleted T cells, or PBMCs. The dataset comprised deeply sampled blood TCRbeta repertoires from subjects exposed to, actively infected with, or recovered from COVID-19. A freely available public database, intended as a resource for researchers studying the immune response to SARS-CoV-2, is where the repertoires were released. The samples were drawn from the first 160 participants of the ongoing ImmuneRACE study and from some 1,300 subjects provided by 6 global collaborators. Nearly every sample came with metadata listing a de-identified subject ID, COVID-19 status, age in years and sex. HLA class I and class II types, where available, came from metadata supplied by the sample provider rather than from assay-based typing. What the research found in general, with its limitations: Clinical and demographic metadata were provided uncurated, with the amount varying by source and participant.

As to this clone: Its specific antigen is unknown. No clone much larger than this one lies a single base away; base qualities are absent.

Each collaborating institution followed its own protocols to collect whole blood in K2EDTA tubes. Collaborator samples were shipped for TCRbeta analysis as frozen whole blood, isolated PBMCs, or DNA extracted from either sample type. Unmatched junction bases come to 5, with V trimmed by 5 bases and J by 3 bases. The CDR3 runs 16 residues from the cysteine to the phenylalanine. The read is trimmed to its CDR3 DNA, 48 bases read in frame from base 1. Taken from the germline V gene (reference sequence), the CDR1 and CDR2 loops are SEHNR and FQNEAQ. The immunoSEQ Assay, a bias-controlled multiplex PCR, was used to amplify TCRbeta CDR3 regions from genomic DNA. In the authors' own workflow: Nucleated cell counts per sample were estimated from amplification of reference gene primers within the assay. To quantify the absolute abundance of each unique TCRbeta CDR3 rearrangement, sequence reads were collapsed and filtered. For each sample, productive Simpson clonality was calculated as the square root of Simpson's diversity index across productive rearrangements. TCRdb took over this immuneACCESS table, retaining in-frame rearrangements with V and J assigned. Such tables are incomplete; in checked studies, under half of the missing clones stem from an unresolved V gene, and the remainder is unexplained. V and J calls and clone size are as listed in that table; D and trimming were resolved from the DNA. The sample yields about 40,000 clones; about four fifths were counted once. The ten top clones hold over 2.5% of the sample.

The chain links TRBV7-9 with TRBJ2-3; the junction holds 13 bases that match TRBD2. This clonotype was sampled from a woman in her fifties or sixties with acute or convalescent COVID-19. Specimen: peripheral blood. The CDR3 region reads CASSLGLAGETDTQYF. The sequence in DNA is TGTGCCAGCAGCCTCGGACTAGCGGGGGAGACAGATACGCAGTATTTT.